These 5 T cell receptor beta chains came from one sample sequenced in a study of control samples from healthy donors and cancer patients. Assay used: immunoSEQ multiplex PCR; TCRdb lists only in-frame clones, some missing. The data contain 200,000 or so clones, about 94% of them seen just once; the ten biggest clones take up about 1.6%. Sequencing was carried out using blood. Source of these receptors: a man aged 50 to 60 in good health.

Only a few counts were recorded for this clone. This rearrangement joins TRBV6-5 to TRBJ1-1; D is perhaps TRBD1 (5 bases). This CDR3 has 11 residues. CDR1 is MNHEY and CDR2 is SVGAGI in the germline V gene. V shed 7 bases and J shed 4 bases, with 7 bases lying between them. CDR3 DNA: TGTGCCAGCAAAGGGGTCACTGAAGCTTTCTTT. Its translation is CASKGVTEAFF.

On this clone itself: The sample carries other DNA sequences with the same CDR3. V usage is TRBV18 and J usage is TRBJ1-6; D is undetermined. The germline gives CDR1 KGHSH, CDR2 LQKENI. Deletions cut 0 bases from V and 0 bases from J, with 3 bases between. This CDR3 region has 15 residues. The CDR3 here is CASSPPGSYNSPLHF. As DNA, the CDR3 is TGTGCCAGCTCACCACCAGGCTCCTATAATTCACCCCTCCACTTT.

The chain recombines TRBV9 with TRBJ1-4; D unresolved. The germline gives CDR1 SGDLS, CDR2 YYNGEE. The CDR3 has 15 amino acids. Deletions cut 0 bases from V and 3 bases from J, with 9 bases between. Here the CDR3 reads CASSVAAAPNEKLFF. The CDR3 DNA reads as TGTGCCAGCAGCGTAGCGGCAGCCCCTAATGAAAAACTGTTTTTT.

Worth noting for this clone: Mismatch with germline at one junction end may stem from a read error. This chain joins TRBV2 and TRBJ2-1; D is uncertain. The CDR3 loop spans 10 amino acids. Germline V gives CDR1 SNHLY, CDR2 FYNNEI. The chain's CDR3 is CASSEVLMLF. As DNA, the CDR3 is TGTGCCAGCAGTGAAGTCCTCATGCTCTTC.

The V gene is TRBV19, the J gene TRBJ1-2; 9 nucleotides align to TRBD1. The CDR3 runs to 15 residues. Per germline, CDR1 LNHDA and CDR2 SQIVND (reference sequence). After removal of 5 bases from V and 8 bases from J, the junction contained 12 bases not matched to a gene. The CDR3 is CASSPARDRVGGYTF. Here the CDR3 DNA reads TGTGCCAGTAGTCCCGCAAGGGACAGGGTGGGAGGCTACACCTTC. The full variable domain, its missing parts supplied by reference TRBV19 and TRBJ1-2, is DGGITQSPKYLFRKEGQNVTLSCEQNLNHDAMYWYRQDPGQGLRLIYYSQIVNDFQKGDIAEGYSVSREKKESFPLTVTSAQKNPTAFYLCASSPARDRVGGYTFGSGTRLTVV.